This entry features one T cell receptor beta chain sequence. Its antigen is not known. The data derive from a study of T cell responses to AZD1222 COVID-19 vaccine. General study points: White British ancestry dominated among donors, who included more females, and clonal diversity was possibly underestimated. At baseline, seropositivity was found in only 6 or 7 AZD1222 recipients.

Some clones are missing from TCRdb's copy, which holds only in-frame ones; the method was immunoSEQ multiplex PCR. The repertoire holds about 130,000 clones, with 88% as singletons. CDR3 length: 14 residues. V was cut by 5 bases and J by 7 bases, with 12 bases left in between. Germline CDR1 reads LGHDT; CDR2 reads YNNKEL (reference sequence). The sequence came from an adult in good health. Source: peripheral blood, taken on day 0 of AZD1222 vaccination. This chain joins TRBV3-1 (or the pseudogene TRBV3-2) and TRBJ1-6; a possible D gene is TRBD1 (6 bases). CDR3 sequence: CASSYREVNSPLHF. The CDR3 DNA reads as TGTGCCAGCAGCTACAGGGAGGTGAATTCACCCCTCCACTTT.